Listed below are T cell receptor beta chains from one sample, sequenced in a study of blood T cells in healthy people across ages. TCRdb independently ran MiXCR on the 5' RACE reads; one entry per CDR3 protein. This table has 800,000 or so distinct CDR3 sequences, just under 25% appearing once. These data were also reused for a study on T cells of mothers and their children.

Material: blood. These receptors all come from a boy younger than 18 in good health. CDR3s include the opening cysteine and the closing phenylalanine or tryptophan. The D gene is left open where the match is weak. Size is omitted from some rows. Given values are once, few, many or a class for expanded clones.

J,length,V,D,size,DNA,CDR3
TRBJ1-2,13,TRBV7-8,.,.,TGTGCCAGCAGCTTAGTTCCAGGCAATGGCTACACCTTC,CASSLVPGNGYTF
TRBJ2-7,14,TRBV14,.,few,TGTGCCAGCAGCCTGGGACTCCCCTCCTACGAGCAGTACTTC,CASSLGLPSYEQYF
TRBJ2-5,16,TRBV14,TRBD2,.,TGTGCCAGCAGCCATGGACTAGCGGGAGTTTCAGAGACCCAGTACTTC,CASSHGLAGVSETQYF
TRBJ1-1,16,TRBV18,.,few,TGTGCCAGCTCACCACCTTTTGGGGAGGGGAACACTGAAGCTTTCTTT,CASSPPFGEGNTEAFF
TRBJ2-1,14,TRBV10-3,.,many,TGTGCCATCAGTGACGTCCTCTCTGGGGATGAGCAGTTCTTC,CAISDVLSGDEQFF
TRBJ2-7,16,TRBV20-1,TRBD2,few,TGCAGTGCACCGACTAGCGGGGGCTTAGGAACCTACGAGCAGTACTTC,CSAPTSGGLGTYEQYF
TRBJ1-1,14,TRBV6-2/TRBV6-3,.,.,TGTGCCAGCAGCGAACCCCCGCTGAACACTGAAGCTTTCTTT,CASSEPPLNTEAFF
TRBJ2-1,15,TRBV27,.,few,TGTGCCAGCAGTTTGATACAGGATTACTCAAATGAGCAGTTCTTC,CASSLIQDYSNEQFF
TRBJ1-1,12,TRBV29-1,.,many,TGCAGCGTTGATGGGATGAACACTGAAGCTTTCTTT,CSVDGMNTEAFF
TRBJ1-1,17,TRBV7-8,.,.,TGTGCCAGCAGCTTAGGGGGTGGGGTCCTAATGAGCACTGAAGCTTTCTTT,CASSLGGGVLMSTEAFF
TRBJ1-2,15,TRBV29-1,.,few,TGCAGCGTCCTAAATTACGGACTTCTGGACTATGGCTACACCTTC,CSVLNYGLLDYGYTF
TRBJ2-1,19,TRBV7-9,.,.,TGTGCCAGCAGCTTTATTTTGGCCGGGACTGTAAGCTCCTACAATGAGCAGTTCTTC,CASSFILAGTVSSYNEQFF
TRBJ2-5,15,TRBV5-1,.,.,TGCGCCAGCAGCTTAGGGACTGCATTACAAGAGACCCAGTACTTC,CASSLGTALQETQYF
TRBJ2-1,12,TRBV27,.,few,TGTGCCAGCAGCCCCCTCAGGGGTGAGCAGTTCTTC,CASSPLRGEQFF
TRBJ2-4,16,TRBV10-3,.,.,TGTGCCATCAGTGATCATAAGGTGATAGCCAAAAACATTCAGTACTTC,CAISDHKVIAKNIQYF
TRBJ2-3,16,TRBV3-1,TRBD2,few,TGTGCCAGCAGCCCCAGGGTCCCGGGACTAGCCGTTACGCAGTATTTT,CASSPRVPGLAVTQYF
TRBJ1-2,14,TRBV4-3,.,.,TGCGCCAGCAGCCAAGATGCAGAGGGCTATGGCTACACCTTC,CASSQDAEGYGYTF
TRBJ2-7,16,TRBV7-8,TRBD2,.,TGTGCCAGCAGCCTGGGGGGGACGGTCAGCTCCTACGAGCAGTACTTC,CASSLGGTVSSYEQYF
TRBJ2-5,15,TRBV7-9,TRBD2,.,TGTGCCAGCAGCTTCATAGCGGGGGGGCCGGAGACCCAGTACTTC,CASSFIAGGPETQYF
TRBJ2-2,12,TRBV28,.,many,TGTGCCAGCAGCACAGGGACCGGGGAGCTGTTTTTT,CASSTGTGELFF
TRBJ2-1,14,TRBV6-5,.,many,TGTGCCAGCACCAAGAGGTTTTCCTACAATGAGCAGTTCTTC,CASTKRFSYNEQFF
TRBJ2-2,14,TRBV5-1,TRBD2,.,TGCGCCAGCAGCGCGGGACTAATGACCGGGGAGCTGTTTTTT,CASSAGLMTGELFF
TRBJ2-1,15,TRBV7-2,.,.,TGTGCCAGCAGCCCCCCGGGGACCGTGTACAATGAGCAGTTCTTC,CASSPPGTVYNEQFF
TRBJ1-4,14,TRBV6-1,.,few,TGTGCCAGCAGCTACAGGGCGCGGGATGGAAAACTGTTTTTT,CASSYRARDGKLFF
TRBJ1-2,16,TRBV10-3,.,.,TGTGCCATCAGTGAGAGGGGGGGGAGAACTAACTATGGCTACACCTTC,CAISERGGRTNYGYTF
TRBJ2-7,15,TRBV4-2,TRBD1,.,TGTGCCAGCAGCCAAGATGGGACAGGGCTCTACGAGCAGTACTTC,CASSQDGTGLYEQYF
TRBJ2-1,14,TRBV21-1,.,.,TGTGCCAGCAGCAAAGGAAGCGGGGACAATGAGCAGTTCTTC,CASSKGSGDNEQFF
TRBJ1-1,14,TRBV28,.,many,TGTGCCAGCAGTTTTGTCCAGGATGGCACTGAAGCTTTCTTT,CASSFVQDGTEAFF
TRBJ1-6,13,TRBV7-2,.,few,TGTGCCAGCAGCCTTAGGACTAATTCACCCCTCCACTTT,CASSLRTNSPLHF